This note documents a single T cell receptor beta chain sequence. What it recognizes is unknown. This CDR3 has 14 amino acids. Germline assignment: CDR1 SGHNT and CDR2 YYREEE (reference sequence). The germline V and J ends were trimmed by 1 base and 4 bases, with 11 bases remaining between them. It was with 60 Vbeta and 13 Jbeta primers that the PCR ran. Data came from immunoSEQ multiplex PCR; TCRdb stores just in-frame clones and leaves some out. This sample lists around 76,000 clones; its ten largest clones have about 0.83%. These data belong to a study of cytomegalovirus exposure and HLA in healthy donors. Findings and caveats of the study: An analysis that was carried out later associated approximately 15,000 TCR beta sequences with HLA alleles at 0.05 false discovery rate.

The chain has TRBV5-4 and TRBJ1-1; the D gene is possibly TRBD1 (6 bases). The sequence was obtained from a boy aged 5-17 years in good health and CMV-seronegative. Input material: PBMCs. In DNA, the CDR3 is TGTGCCAGCAGCTTGTCCGAAGGGGGCACTGAAGCTTTCTTT. Protein sequence: CASSLSEGGTEAFF.